The clone carrying this T cell receptor beta chain was seen at least ten times. TCRdb redid the calling of the reads with MiXCR, one entry per CDR3 protein. This table has some 150,000 distinct CDR3 sequences, under 8% appearing once. Trimming removed 2 bases from V and 8 bases from J, with 22 bases in between. The CDR3 covers 17 residues. This record comes from a study of T cell repertoires in cytomegalovirus infection. Overall study context: Both a matching HLA type and CMV infection were indicated by public TCR beta signatures.

The chain couples TRBV12-3 or TRBV12-4 to TRBJ2-1, with D hard to call. The sequence derives from a human donor in good health (CMV status not recorded). Some clones in this sample may be carry-over from other donors' samples. The source material was PBMCs. CDR3 sequence (DNA): TGTGCCAGCAGTTTATCCGGCTACAGCAGTCCGAAAGATGAGCAGTTCTTC. Its protein is CASSLSGYSSPKDEQFF.